The 10 T cell receptor beta chains in this list originate from one sample, sequenced in a study of cytomegalovirus exposure and HLA in healthy donors. A multiplex PCR was run with 60 Vbeta primers and 13 Jbeta primers. Sequencing used immunoSEQ multiplex PCR; TCRdb keeps in-frame clones, though not all of them. The repertoire holds about 110,000 clones, with 82% as singletons. The sample comprised PBMCs. The origin of the receptors is a man over 45 in good health and CMV-seronegative.

J is TRBJ2-5 and V is TRBV30; tentatively, D is TRBD2 (5 bases). Germline V CDR1 and CDR2: GTSNPN, SVGIG (reference sequence). Trimming took 7 bases from V and 3 from J, leaving 9 bases between them. The CDR3 contains 11 residues. Here the CDR3 DNA reads TGTGCCTTCGGGGAGAAAGAGACCCAGTACTTC. Amino acid sequence: CAFGEKETQYF.

Of note for this clone: The junction differs from germline at one of its ends, possibly a read error. The chain employs TRBV5-1 and TRBJ2-1, with TRBD2 matching over 10 bases. The CDR3 is made up of 14 amino acids. Germline CDR1 SGHRS, CDR2 YFSETQ. The CDR3 here is CASSLEYSGGVRVF. DNA of the CDR3: TGCGCCAGCAGCTTGGAGTACAGCGGGGGGGTTCGGGTCTTC. The full variable domain, with the rest looked up from reference TRBV5-1 and TRBJ2-1, is KAGVTQTPRYLIKTRGQQVTLSCSPISGHRSVSWYQQTPGQGLQFLFEYFSETQRNKGNFPGRFSGRQFSNSRSEMNVSTLELGDSALYLCASSLEYSGGVRVFGPGTRLTVL.

The V gene is TRBV7-9, the J gene TRBJ1-1, with TRBD1 matching over 7 bases. Germline assignment: CDR1 SEHNR and CDR2 FQNEAQ (reference sequence). With V trimmed by 5 bases and J by 0 bases, 6 bases remained unmatched. This CDR3 region has 15 residues. Written as DNA, the CDR3 is TGTGCCAGCAGCATACGACAGGGTATGAACACTGAAGCTTTCTTT. Protein product: CASSIRQGMNTEAFF.

The chain combines TRBV5-1 with TRBJ2-7; TRBD1 matches 9 bases. The junction had 10 bases not matched to a gene; V was cut back by 4 bases and J by 5 bases. The CDR3 spans 15 residues. Looked up from germline, CDR1 is SGHRS and CDR2 is YFSETQ. In DNA, the CDR3 is TGCGCCAGCAGCGGGGAAAAGACAGGGGGGAACGAGCAGTACGTC. Translation: CASSGEKTGGNEQYV.

V and J are TRBV6-1 and TRBJ2-2; D gene uncertain. The CDR3 contains 13 residues. Germline CDR1 MNHNS, CDR2 SASEGT. V lost 6 bases and J 1 base, leaving 6 bases between the germline ends. CDR3 bases: TGTGCCAGCAGGAGTGGGAACACCGGGGAGCTGTTTTTT. It encodes CASRSGNTGELFF.

This rearrangement joins TRBV10-3 to TRBJ1-5; D not certain. CDR1 and CDR2 (germline): ENHRY, SYGVKD. V lost 3 bases and J 1 base, leaving 7 bases between the germline ends. This CDR3 region has 14 residues. The CDR3 DNA reads as TGTGCCATCAGTGATCTAGGAAGCAATCAGCCCCAGCATTTT. Translated: CAISDLGSNQPQHF.

The chain is built from TRBV4-1 and TRBJ2-5; TRBD2 matches at 8 bases. Matching the DNA end better, TRBJ2-7 makes the J call doubtful. The CDR3 runs 15 residues. The germline V gene has CDR1 MGHRA and CDR2 YSYEKL. CDR3 sequence (DNA): TGCGCCAGCAGCCACCCAAGCGGGGGCGATGGCGAGCAGTACTTC. Translation: CASSHPSGGDGEQYF.

In its sample, this clone was seen a few times. The chain couples TRBV28 to TRBJ2-7; possibly TRBD1 for D (6 bases). The germline gives CDR1 MDHEN, CDR2 SYDVKM. The CDR3 spans 11 residues. The CDR3 reads CITGSPLRQYV. The CDR3 coding sequence is TGTATTACAGGGAGCCCCCTTCGGCAGTACGTC.

The chain joins TRBV19 to TRBJ1-6; 9 positions agree with TRBD1. Per the germline V gene, CDR1 is LNHDA and CDR2 is SQIVND (reference sequence). V was clipped by 7 bases and J by 10 bases; unmatched bases: 11. The CDR3 has 15 amino acids. The CDR3 loop reads CASNLIGQGQSPLHF. CDR3 DNA: TGTGCCAGTAACCTTATCGGACAGGGGCAGTCACCCCTCCACTTT. Full variable domain (outside the CDR3, taken from reference TRBV19 and TRBJ1-6): DGGITQSPKYLFRKEGQNVTLSCEQNLNHDAMYWYRQDPGQGLRLIYYSQIVNDFQKGDIAEGYSVSREKKESFPLTVTSAQKNPTAFYLCASNLIGQGQSPLHFGNGTRLTVT.

The rearrangement links TRBV9 to TRBJ2-7, with D maybe TRBD1 (7 bases). Trimming removed 4 bases from V and 4 bases from J, with 18 bases in between. CDR3 length: 15 amino acids. The germline V gene has CDR1 SGDLS and CDR2 YYNGEE. CDR3 in amino acids: CASSHRPQGGYEQYV. CDR3 in DNA: TGTGCCAGCAGCCACCGACCTCAGGGGGGATACGAGCAGTACGTC.